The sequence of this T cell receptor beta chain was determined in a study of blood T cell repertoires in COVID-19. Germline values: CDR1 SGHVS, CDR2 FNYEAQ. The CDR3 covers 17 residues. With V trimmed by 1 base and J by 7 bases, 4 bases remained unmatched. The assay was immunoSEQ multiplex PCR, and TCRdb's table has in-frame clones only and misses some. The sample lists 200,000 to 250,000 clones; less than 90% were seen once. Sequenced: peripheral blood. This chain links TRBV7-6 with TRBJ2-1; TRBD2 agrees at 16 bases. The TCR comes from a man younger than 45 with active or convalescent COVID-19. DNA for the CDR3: TGTGCCAGCAGCTTAGAGGGACTAGCGGGGGGGGTGAATGAGCAGTTCTTC. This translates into CASSLEGLAGGVNEQFF.